This T cell receptor (beta chain) was sequenced in a study of blood T cell repertoires in COVID-19. This clone has a handful of counts. Clones were sequenced by immunoSEQ multiplex PCR, and TCRdb holds only the in-frame ones, with some missing. Here the sample spans over 400,000 clones, approximately 83% being singletons. With V trimmed by 6 bases and J by 5 bases, 3 bases remained unmatched. The CDR3 is 13 amino acids. The TCR sequence derives from a human donor in a cohort sampled during active COVID-19. Source material: peripheral blood. The chain uses TRBV12-3 or TRBV12-4 and TRBJ2-1, with TRBD1 matching over 8 bases. The CDR3 nucleotides are TGTGCCAGCAGGGGACAGGTGGACAATGAGCAGTTCTTC. Encoded protein: CASRGQVDNEQFF.